These 29 T cell receptor beta chains originate from one sample sequenced in a study of blood T cell repertoires in COVID-19. Sequencing was performed with immunoSEQ multiplex PCR; in TCRdb, only in-frame clones are kept and a portion is missing. Of 250,000 to 300,000 clones listed, approximately 85% were seen once; the top ten hold about 5.1%. Source material: peripheral blood. The receptors were gathered from a man in his fifties or sixties with active or convalescent COVID-19.

The chain carries TRBV7-6 and TRBJ1-1, with D possibly being TRBD1 (5 bases). Germline V gene sequence: CDR1 SGHVS, CDR2 FNYEAQ. CDR3 length: 14 amino acids. V was pared by 2 bases and J by 1 base, with 8 bases between. In DNA, the CDR3 is TGTGCCAGCAGCTTAATGCAGGGGAACACTGAAGCTTTCTTT. This translates into CASSLMQGNTEAFF.

This clone was recorded a few times. The V and J genes are TRBV7-3 and TRBJ1-2, with 9 positions matching TRBD1. The junction had 5 bases not matched to a gene; V was cut back by 9 bases and J by 0 bases. Germline CDR1 is SGHTA and CDR2 is FQGTGA. This CDR3 is built from 14 residues. CDR3 in DNA: TGTGCCAGACAGGGGGCTCAAGCTAACTATGGCTACACCTTC. Protein product: CARQGAQANYGYTF.

The chain uses TRBV4-2 and TRBJ2-2, with a weak D call TRBD2 (6 bases). Germline V gives CDR1 LGHNA, CDR2 YNFKEQ. The CDR3 contains 15 residues. The germline V and J ends were trimmed by 8 bases and 0 bases, with 13 bases remaining between them. CDR3 sequence: CASVRELTNTGELFF. CDR3 coding DNA: TGTGCCAGCGTTCGGGAGCTTACGAACACCGGGGAGCTGTTTTTT.

The CDR3 is CASSLGGAITDTQYF. The CDR3 bases are TGTGCCAGCAGCCTCGGGGGGGCTATCACAGATACGCAGTATTTT. V is TRBV7-2 and J is TRBJ2-3, with 8 nucleotides matching TRBD2. This CDR3 has 15 amino acids. Germline V gene lookup returns CDR1 SGHTA and CDR2 FQGNSA. The ends lost 5 bases at V and 2 bases at J; junction bases unmatched: 6.

The chain has TRBV29-1 and TRBJ2-5; the match to TRBD1 covers 9 bases. CDR1 SQVTM and CDR2 ANQGSEA come from the germline V gene. Unmatched junction bases numbered 9, after V lost 3 bases and J lost 4 bases. There are 15 residues in the CDR3. CDR3 coding DNA: TGCAGCGTTGAGGACAGGGGAGGGGAAAGAGAGACCCAGTACTTC. Its translation is CSVEDRGGERETQYF.

The rearrangement links TRBV14 to TRBJ1-2, with 7 bases aligning to TRBD1. Trimming took 4 bases from V and 5 from J; bases not matched to a gene: 4. Germline V gene lookup returns CDR1 SGHDN and CDR2 FVKESK. The CDR3 totals 13 residues. The CDR3 DNA reads TGTGCCAGCAGCCCGGGACAGACATATGGCTACACCTTC. Translation: CASSPGQTYGYTF.

This clone showed up just a few times. The chain uses TRBV4-3 and TRBJ2-7, with 9 bases that match TRBD1. Trimming removed 4 bases from V and 6 bases from J; junction bases left unmatched: 7. The CDR3 is 14 amino acids. The germline gives CDR1 LGHNA, CDR2 YSLEER. The CDR3 DNA reads as TGCGCCAGCAGCCTGGGGACAGGGACGGGCGAGCAGTACTTC. Translation gives CASSLGTGTGEQYF.

The V gene is TRBV12-3 or TRBV12-4, the J gene TRBJ1-2, with D uncertain. This CDR3 is built from 12 residues. V dropped 7 bases and J dropped 4 bases, with 10 bases sitting between them. The chain's CDR3 is CASMREGYGYTF. Written as DNA, the CDR3 is TGTGCCAGCATGAGAGAGGGCTATGGCTACACCTTC.

The genes are TRBV4-2 and TRBJ2-1, with a weak D call TRBD2 (7 bases). The V gene lost 0 bases and the J gene lost 7 bases, with 25 bases spanning the gap. CDR1 and CDR2 from the germline V gene are LGHNA and YNFKEQ. The CDR3 loop spans 19 amino acids. The CDR3 DNA reads TGTGCCAGCAGCCAAGAATTTTTGGGGGCTAGCGGCCAGAGGAATGAGCAGTTCTTC. This gives the protein CASSQEFLGASGQRNEQFF.

The V gene is TRBV3-1 (or the pseudogene TRBV3-2), the J gene TRBJ2-1; D is possibly TRBD1 (5 bases). The V gene's germline CDR1 is LGHDT and CDR2 YNNKEL (reference sequence). V was pared by 0 bases and J by 3 bases, with 15 bases between. The CDR3 runs 17 residues. In nucleotides, the CDR3 is TGTGCCAGCAGCCAAGAGGGGCAGGACACCTTCTACAATGAGCAGTTCTTC. It translates to CASSQEGQDTFYNEQFF.

This clone was detected only once. The chain combines TRBV7-6 with TRBJ2-2; 11 bases match TRBD1. The CDR3 sequence is 16 residues long. Per the germline V gene, CDR1 is SGHVS and CDR2 is FNYEAQ. V was clipped by 6 bases and J by 1 base; unmatched bases: 4. CDR3 in DNA: TGTGCCAGCAGTGGGACAGGGGGAAAGAACACCGGGGAGCTGTTTTTT. Translated: CASSGTGGKNTGELFF. The complete variable domain, with remaining parts taken from reference TRBV7-6 and TRBJ2-2, reads GAGVSQSPRYKVTKRGQDVALRCDPISGHVSLYWYRQALGQGPEFLTYFNYEAQQDKSGLPNDRFSAERPEGSISTLTIQRTEQRDSAMYRCASSGTGGKNTGELFFGEGSRLTVL.

This chain connects TRBV7-9 to TRBJ2-5, with 8 bases identical to TRBD1. This CDR3 region has 14 residues. Germline V CDR1 and CDR2: SEHNR, FQNEAQ (reference sequence). After removal of 4 bases from V and 5 bases from J, the junction contained 6 bases not matched to a gene. The CDR3 DNA sequence: TGTGCCAGCAGCTCGGACAGGGATGGGGAGACCCAGTACTTC. It translates to CASSSDRDGETQYF.

The J gene is TRBJ1-3, the V gene TRBV13; D remains ambiguous. Germline V lookup: CDR1 PRHDT, CDR2 FYEKMQ (reference sequence). Between the trimmed V and J ends, which lost 5 bases and 0 bases, there was a span of 14 bases. The CDR3 runs to 16 residues. CDR3: CASSLYGESSGNTIYF. In DNA form, the CDR3 reads TGTGCCAGCAGCCTCTACGGGGAAAGCTCTGGAAACACCATATATTTT.

The J gene is TRBJ2-7, the V gene TRBV30; the D gene is possibly TRBD2 (6 bases). The CDR3 totals 11 residues. The germline gives CDR1 GTSNPN, CDR2 SVGIG (reference sequence). Trimming shortened V by 3 bases and J by 7 bases, and 10 bases separated the two germline ends. CDR3 sequence reads: CAWSLAWEQYF. Written as DNA, the CDR3 is TGTGCCTGGAGCCTAGCGTGGGAGCAGTACTTC.

The chain carries TRBV7-2 and TRBJ1-6, with a possible D match to TRBD1 (6 bases). CDR1 SGHTA and CDR2 FQGNSA come from the germline V gene. Trimming took 0 bases from V and 13 from J, leaving 16 bases between them. The CDR3 loop spans 15 amino acids. The CDR3 region has the DNA TGTGCCAGCAGCTTAGCCCAGGGGACTAGTGTGCCCCTCCACTTT. The encoded protein is CASSLAQGTSVPLHF.

The rearrangement joins TRBV4-2 to TRBJ2-6; D is ambiguous. CDR1 is LGHNA and CDR2 is YNFKEQ in the germline V gene. The V end was cut by 6 bases, the J end by 2 bases, with 11 bases between. The CDR3 contains 15 residues. The CDR3 DNA sequence: TGTGCCAGCAGTCCCTATACAGCTGGGGCCAACGTCCTGACTTTC. Encoded protein: CASSPYTAGANVLTF.

This chain links TRBV12-3 or TRBV12-4 with TRBJ1-2; weak D call: TRBD1 (5 bases). V was shortened by 7 bases and J by 4 bases, with 13 bases between the two germline ends. The CDR3 extends over 13 amino acids. CDR3 in amino acids: CASTPQGIYGYTF. DNA for the CDR3: TGTGCCAGCACCCCTCAGGGAATCTATGGCTACACCTTC.

This chain connects TRBV28 to TRBJ1-5; D might be TRBD1 (6 bases). V was cut by 6 bases and J by 5 bases, with 17 bases left in between. CDR3 length equals 15 residues. Germline loops: CDR1 MDHEN, CDR2 SYDVKM. The CDR3 bases are TGTGCCAGCAGCCCAACTGACAGGTCCTATCAGCCCCAGCATTTT. Encoded protein: CASSPTDRSYQPQHF.

The V gene is TRBV5-1, the J gene TRBJ2-7; 7 nucleotides agree with TRBD2. V was clipped by 9 bases and J by 4 bases; unmatched bases: 13. Germline CDR1 SGHRS, CDR2 YFSETQ. This CDR3 region has 14 residues. CDR3 coding DNA: TGCGCCAACGGGGGGAGACGGGCTCGGTACGAGCAGTACTTC. Amino acids: CANGGRRARYEQYF.

To note about this clone: The same CDR3 is also encoded by other DNA sequences in this sample. This chain uses TRBV18 with TRBJ2-7, with a weak D call TRBD2 (6 bases). The CDR3 totals 14 residues. Deletions cut 0 bases from V and 3 bases from J, with 9 bases between. Germline V gene lookup returns CDR1 KGHSH and CDR2 LQKENI. CDR3 bases: TGTGCCAGCTCACCACCGACTAGTCGCTACGAGCAGTACTTC. This codes for CASSPPTSRYEQYF.

This clone was recorded once. This chain uses TRBV12-3 or TRBV12-4 with TRBJ2-2; no firm D call. The V and J ends lost 8 bases and 7 bases respectively, with 8 bases between them. CDR3 length: 11 amino acids. The CDR3 spells CASRELGELFF. CDR3 nucleotides: TGTGCCAGCCGCGAGCTCGGGGAGCTGTTTTTT.

The chain uses TRBV5-1 and TRBJ1-1, with 7 bases fitting TRBD1. CDR3 length: 13 residues. Germline V gives CDR1 SGHRS, CDR2 YFSETQ. Unmatched junction bases numbered 11, after V lost 4 bases and J lost 11 bases. This chain's CDR3 is CASSMTGPNGAFF. Here the CDR3 DNA reads TGCGCCAGCAGCATGACAGGGCCGAATGGGGCTTTCTTT. Complete variable domain (other parts from reference TRBV5-1 and TRBJ1-1): KAGVTQTPRYLIKTRGQQVTLSCSPISGHRSVSWYQQTPGQGLQFLFEYFSETQRNKGNFPGRFSGRQFSNSRSEMNVSTLELGDSALYLCASSMTGPNGAFFGQGTRLTVV.

The J gene is TRBJ1-3, the V gene TRBV19; 9 nucleotides line up with TRBD1. This CDR3 comprises 17 residues. V shed 4 bases, J shed 3 bases, and the junction held 10 bases outside the gene matches. From germline, CDR1 is LNHDA and CDR2 SQIVND (reference sequence). CDR3 DNA: TGTGCCAGTAGTACCGCAAGGACAGGGGTAAATGGAAACACCATATATTTT. Encoded protein: CASSTARTGVNGNTIYF.

This rearrangement joins TRBV9 to TRBJ1-5; D is possibly TRBD1 (6 bases). This CDR3 is 14 amino acids long. From germline, CDR1 is SGDLS and CDR2 YYNGEE. Between the trimmed V and J ends, which lost 0 bases and 3 bases, there was a span of 7 bases. The CDR3 DNA is TGTGCCAGCAGCGTAGAGGGGGTCAATCAGCCCCAGCATTTT. Protein: CASSVEGVNQPQHF.

The chain is built from TRBV27 and TRBJ2-1; D might be TRBD2 (5 bases). The V gene's germline CDR1 is MNHEY and CDR2 SMNVEV (reference sequence). V was clipped by 8 bases and J by 12 bases, with 20 bases between them. The CDR3 sequence is 13 residues long. The CDR3 loop reads CASSPGVVLGQFF. The CDR3 DNA follows: TGTGCCAGCTCCCCCGGGGTGGTTCTCGGGCAGTTCTTC.

The chain recombines TRBV6-5 with TRBJ2-1, with a tentative D call TRBD1 (5 bases). This CDR3 is built from 14 residues. CDR1 is MNHEY and CDR2 is SVGAGI in the germline V gene. V was trimmed by 5 bases and J by 8 bases, leaving 16 bases between them. The CDR3 sequence is CASSPRDSWDEQFF. The CDR3 region has the DNA TGTGCCAGCAGTCCCCGCGACAGTTGGGATGAGCAGTTCTTC.

The rearrangement links TRBV28 to TRBJ1-2; D may be TRBD1 (5 bases). Trimming cost V 2 bases and J 7 bases, with 14 bases left between them. Germline lookup yields CDR1 MDHEN and CDR2 SYDVKM. There are 14 residues in the CDR3. The CDR3 DNA follows: TGTGCCAGCAGTTTAACCGGGGGATTAGGTGGCTACACCTTC. Translated: CASSLTGGLGGYTF.

The chain is built from TRBV4-2 and TRBJ2-7; D remains ambiguous. Germline assignment: CDR1 LGHNA and CDR2 YNFKEQ. Trimming took off 0 bases at V and 4 bases at J, with 13 bases between the two ends. The CDR3 length is 15 residues. The CDR3 DNA reads as TGTGCCAGCAGCCAAGACTCCTCCCCCGGTTACGAGCAGTACTTC. The encoded protein is CASSQDSSPGYEQYF.

This chain uses TRBV19 with TRBJ2-3, with 9 bases matching TRBD2. There are 16 residues in the CDR3. J gave up 2 bases and V 6 bases, and 9 bases lay outside the gene matches. Looked up from germline, CDR1 is LNHDA and CDR2 is SQIVND (reference sequence). CDR3 sequence (DNA): TGTGCCAGTAGCCGCCCTGGCGGGGGGGACACAGATACGCAGTATTTT. Amino acid sequence: CASSRPGGGDTDTQYF. The full variable domain, completed using reference TRBV19 and TRBJ2-3, is DGGITQSPKYLFRKEGQNVTLSCEQNLNHDAMYWYRQDPGQGLRLIYYSQIVNDFQKGDIAEGYSVSREKKESFPLTVTSAQKNPTAFYLCASSRPGGGDTDTQYFGPGTRLTVL.